This T cell receptor beta chain was identified in a study of cytomegalovirus exposure and HLA in healthy donors. Study findings and constraints: Highest at DRB1 and lowest at HLA-C, TCR association rates differed among HLA loci in a later analysis.

This CDR3 comprises 15 residues. V was shortened by 5 bases and J by 4 bases, with 17 bases between the two germline ends. CDR1 and CDR2 (germline): MNHNS, SASEGT. The PCR ran on 60 Vbeta and 13 Jbeta primers. TCRdb's table, derived via immunoSEQ multiplex PCR, lists solely in-frame clones and lacks some. The data show around 140,000 clones, with about 9.2% seen just once and 6.5% to 9% held by the top ten. About this clone itself: Its specificity is unknown.

Sequencing used PBMCs. This sequence was found in a woman between 35 and 50 years old in good health and CMV-seropositive. This chain links TRBV6-1 with TRBJ1-2; D is uncertain. The CDR3 coding sequence is TGTGCCAGCAGTTGGAGGAGGGATCCGACCTATGGCTACACCTTC. Translation gives CASSWRRDPTYGYTF.